The T cell receptor (beta chain) under discussion was sequenced for a study of blood T cell repertoires in COVID-19. The wider study: The analysed material was cDNA or gDNA that came from T cells, B-cell-depleted T cells, or PBMCs.

This clone turned up a few times. The method was immunoSEQ multiplex PCR; TCRdb's version includes in-frame clones alone and lacks a portion of them. The sample has under 140,000 clones, 75% to 80% seen once. The CDR3 sequence is 14 residues long. V lost 3 bases to trimming and J lost 4 bases, with 10 bases between them. Germline values: CDR1 SNHLY, CDR2 FYNNEI. The J gene is TRBJ1-5, the V gene TRBV2; no clear D gene. The source of this sequence is a woman of 80 years or more with active or convalescent COVID-19. Source material: peripheral blood. The CDR3 sequence: CASSEWLKNQPQHF. The CDR3 region has the DNA TGTGCCAGCAGTGAGTGGCTCAAGAATCAGCCCCAGCATTTT.